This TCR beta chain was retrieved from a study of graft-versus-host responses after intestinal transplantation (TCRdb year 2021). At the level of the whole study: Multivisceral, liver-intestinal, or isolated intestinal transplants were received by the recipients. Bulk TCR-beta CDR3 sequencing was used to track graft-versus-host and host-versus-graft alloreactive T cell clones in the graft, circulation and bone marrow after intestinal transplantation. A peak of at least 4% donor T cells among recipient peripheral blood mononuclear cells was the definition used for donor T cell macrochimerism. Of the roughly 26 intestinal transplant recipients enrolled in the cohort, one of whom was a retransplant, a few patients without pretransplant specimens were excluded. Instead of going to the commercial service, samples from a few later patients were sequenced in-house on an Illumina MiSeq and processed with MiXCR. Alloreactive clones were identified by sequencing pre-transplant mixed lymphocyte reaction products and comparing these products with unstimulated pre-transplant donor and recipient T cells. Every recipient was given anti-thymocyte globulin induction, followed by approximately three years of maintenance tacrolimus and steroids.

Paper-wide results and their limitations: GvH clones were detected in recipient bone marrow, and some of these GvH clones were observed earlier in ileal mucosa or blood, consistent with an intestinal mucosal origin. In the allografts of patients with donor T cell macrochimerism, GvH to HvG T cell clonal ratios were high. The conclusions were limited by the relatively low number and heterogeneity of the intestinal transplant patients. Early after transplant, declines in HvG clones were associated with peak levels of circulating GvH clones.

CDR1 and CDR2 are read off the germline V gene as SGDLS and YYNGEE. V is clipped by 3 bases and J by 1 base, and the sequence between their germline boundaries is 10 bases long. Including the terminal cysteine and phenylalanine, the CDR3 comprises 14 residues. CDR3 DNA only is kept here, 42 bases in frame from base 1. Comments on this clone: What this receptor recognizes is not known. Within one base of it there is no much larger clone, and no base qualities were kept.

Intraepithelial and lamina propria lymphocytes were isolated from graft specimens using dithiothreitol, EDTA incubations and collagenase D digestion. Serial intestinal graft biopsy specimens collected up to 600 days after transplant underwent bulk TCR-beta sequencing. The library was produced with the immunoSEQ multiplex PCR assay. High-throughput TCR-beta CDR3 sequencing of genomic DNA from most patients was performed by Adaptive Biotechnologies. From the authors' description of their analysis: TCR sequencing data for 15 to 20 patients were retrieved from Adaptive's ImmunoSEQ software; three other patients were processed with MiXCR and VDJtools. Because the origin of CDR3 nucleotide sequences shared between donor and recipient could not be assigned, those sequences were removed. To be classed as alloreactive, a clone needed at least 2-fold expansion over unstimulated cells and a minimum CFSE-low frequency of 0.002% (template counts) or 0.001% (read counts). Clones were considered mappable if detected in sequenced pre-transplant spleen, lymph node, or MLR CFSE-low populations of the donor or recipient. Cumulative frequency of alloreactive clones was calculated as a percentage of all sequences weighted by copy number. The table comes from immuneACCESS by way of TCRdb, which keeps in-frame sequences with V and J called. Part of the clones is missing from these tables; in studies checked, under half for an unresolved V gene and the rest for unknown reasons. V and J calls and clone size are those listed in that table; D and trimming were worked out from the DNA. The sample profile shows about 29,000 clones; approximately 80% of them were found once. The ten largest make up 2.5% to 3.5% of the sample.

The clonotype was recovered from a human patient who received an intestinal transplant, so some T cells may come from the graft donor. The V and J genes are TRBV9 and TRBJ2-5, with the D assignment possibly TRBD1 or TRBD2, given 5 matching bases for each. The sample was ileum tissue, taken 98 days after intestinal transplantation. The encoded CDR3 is CASSGGVVQETQYF. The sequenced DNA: TGTGCCAGCAGCGGAGGGGTGGTCCAAGAGACCCAGTACTTC. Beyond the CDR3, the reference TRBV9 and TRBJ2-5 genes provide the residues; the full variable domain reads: DSGVTQTPKHLITATGQRVTLRCSPRSGDLSVYWYQQSLDQGLQFLIQYYNGEERAKGNILERFSAQQFPDLHSELNLSSLELGDSALYFCASSGGVVQETQYFGPGTRLLVL.